This passage covers 6 T cell receptor beta chains from one sample sequenced in a study of blood T cell repertoires in COVID-19 (TCRdb year 2020). Receptor libraries were prepared by the immunoSEQ multiplex PCR assay. TCRdb provides this immuneACCESS table in a form limited to in-frame rearrangements. Some clones are lacking; in checked studies, under half of them reflect an unresolved V gene, and why the rest are absent is not known. For this sample there are about 80,000 clones; more than 60% appear just once. The ten largest clones add up to around 15% of the sample. The sample was peripheral blood. The origin of the receptors is a human donor in a cohort sampled during active COVID-19.

The rearrangement links TRBV24-1 to TRBJ2-1, with 7 bases lining up with TRBD2. The CDR3 is made up of 15 amino acids. Losses at the gene ends were 3 bases for V and 8 bases for J; bases not matched to a gene: 9. Germline values: CDR1 KGHDR, CDR2 SFDVKD. The CDR3 nucleotides read TGTGCCACCAGTGATCAATCGCGGGGGACCCATGAGCAGTTCTTC. This sequence encodes CATSDQSRGTHEQFF.

This chain joins TRBV24-1 and TRBJ2-2; tentatively, D is TRBD1 (5 bases). V was trimmed by 3 bases and J by 8 bases, leaving 9 bases between them. CDR1 and CDR2 from the germline V gene are KGHDR and SFDVKD. CDR3 length equals 13 residues. DNA of the CDR3: TGTGCCACCAGTGATACCCCAGGGGGGGAGCTGTTTTTT. Protein: CATSDTPGGELFF.

This clone has just a few counts. The sample contains more than one DNA sequence encoding this CDR3. The CDR3 bases are TGCGCCAGCAGCCAAGGCCAGGGCTACAATGAGCAGTTCTTC. Protein sequence: CASSQGQGYNEQFF. The chain employs TRBV4-1 and TRBJ2-1, with a tentative D call TRBD1 (5 bases). The CDR3 length is 14 residues. V lost 1 base to trimming and J lost 3 bases, with 7 bases between them. Germline values: CDR1 MGHRA, CDR2 YSYEKL.

This sequence joins TRBV13 and TRBJ2-3, with 12 nucleotides matching TRBD2. The CDR3 loop spans 14 amino acids. V shed 5 bases, J shed 11 bases, and the junction held 8 bases outside the gene matches. Germline CDR1 PRHDT, CDR2 FYEKMQ (reference sequence). CDR3 in amino acids: CASSPPSGGVGQYF. The CDR3 DNA reads TGTGCCAGCAGCCCCCCTAGCGGGGGGGTAGGGCAGTATTTT.

The chain joins TRBV4-2 to TRBJ2-7, with 7 bases lining up with TRBD2. In germline, CDR1 is LGHNA, CDR2 YNFKEQ. V lost 4 bases, J lost 3 bases, and 0 bases stayed unmatched. The CDR3 loop spans 12 amino acids. DNA of the CDR3: TGTGCCAGCAGCCCGGGGGGCTACGAGCAGTACTTC. This sequence encodes CASSPGGYEQYF.

The CDR3: CASSLKTTEAFF. The CDR3 nucleotides are TGTGCCAGCAGTTTAAAAACAACTGAAGCTTTCTTT. The chain is built from TRBV12-3 or TRBV12-4 and TRBJ1-1; D ambiguous. This CDR3 is 12 amino acids long. Trimming removed 2 bases from V and 5 bases from J, with 6 bases in between.